Each of the 8 T cell receptor beta chains below was sequenced from the same sample in a study of vaccination effects on CD4 cells after COVID-19. Researchers isolated CD4+ T cells once less than twelve days of culture had elapsed. Vaccination of participants consisted of two doses of either the BNT162b2 or mRNA-1273 vaccine. These receptors' antigens are unknown. Only in-frame clones appear in the TCRdb table, and some are missing; sequencing was by immunoSEQ multiplex PCR. The data hold 40,000 to 50,000 clones, with over 60% observed a single time. Sequencing was performed on CD4+ T cells from PBMCs cultured without peptide, taken after COVID-19 vaccination. These receptors were obtained from a human donor who received a COVID-19 vaccine.

This clone was seen only a few times. The V and J genes are TRBV14 and TRBJ2-1; D might be TRBD1 or TRBD2, each matching 5 bases. Germline values: CDR1 SGHDN, CDR2 FVKESK. V was clipped by 2 bases and J by 0 bases, with 8 bases between them. The CDR3 covers 15 residues. CDR3 sequence: CASSQSGSSYNEQFF. CDR3 DNA: TGTGCCAGCAGCCAATCAGGGAGCTCCTACAATGAGCAGTTCTTC.

The chain joins TRBV5-6 to TRBJ2-6; unclear D gene. CDR1 and CDR2 from the germline V gene are SGHDT and YYEEEE. The CDR3 has 13 amino acids. V lost 1 base and J 4 bases, leaving 3 bases between the germline ends. The CDR3 protein is CASSLWGANVLTF. The CDR3 nucleotides are TGTGCCAGCAGCTTGTGGGGGGCCAACGTCCTGACTTTC.

The chain has TRBV6-5 and TRBJ2-1; TRBD1 is a possible D gene (6 bases). CDR1 MNHEY and CDR2 SVGAGI come from the germline V gene. V lost 7 bases to trimming and J lost 9 bases, with 16 bases between them. CDR3 length: 13 residues. The CDR3 DNA reads as TGTGCCAGCATTAAAACAGGGTCGCGTGAGCAGTTCTTC. It is translated as CASIKTGSREQFF.

This clone was counted only a few times. The chain has TRBV25-1 and TRBJ1-6; D call uncertain. CDR3 length: 13 amino acids. The V gene's germline CDR1 is MGHDK and CDR2 SYGVNS. Trimming shortened V by 4 bases and J by 8 bases, and 9 bases separated the two germline ends. CDR3 protein: CASSAWEDSPLHF. In nucleotides, the CDR3 is TGTGCCAGCAGTGCGTGGGAGGATTCACCCCTCCACTTT.

The V and J genes are TRBV11-3 and TRBJ2-6; D tentatively reads TRBD1 or TRBD2 (7 bases each). Trimming took off 7 bases at V and 0 bases at J, with 19 bases between the two ends. The CDR3 runs to 18 residues. Looked up from germline, CDR1 is SGHNT and CDR2 is YENEEA. This chain's CDR3 is CASTRGGTAASGANVLTF. In DNA, the CDR3 is TGTGCCAGCACCCGGGGAGGGACAGCCGCCTCTGGGGCCAACGTCCTGACTTTC.

This clone was counted between two and nine times. This rearrangement joins TRBV6-5 to TRBJ1-1; D possibly corresponds to TRBD1 (5 bases). This CDR3 spans 14 amino acids. Germline lookup yields CDR1 MNHEY and CDR2 SVGAGI. Trimming removed 11 bases at V and 0 bases at J, with 16 bases between. The chain's CDR3 is CASRKVTVNTEAFF. The CDR3 nucleotides are TGTGCCTCCCGGAAAGTGACAGTGAACACTGAAGCTTTCTTT.

This clone was seen only once. V and J are TRBV4-2 and TRBJ1-1, with TRBD1 matching 8 bases. V gave up 3 bases and J gave up 6 bases; unmatched junction bases: 9. Per the germline V gene, CDR1 is LGHNA and CDR2 is YNFKEQ. This CDR3 is built from 15 residues. Written as DNA, the CDR3 is TGTGCCAGCAGCCAGGCAGGGGGCAATCTCCCTGAAGCTTTCTTT. It codes for CASSQAGGNLPEAFF.

The chain uses TRBV3-1 (or the pseudogene TRBV3-2) and TRBJ2-5; D gene uncertain. The germline V gene encodes CDR1 LGHDT and CDR2 YNNKEL (reference sequence). The length of the CDR3 is 13 residues. V was trimmed by 1 base and J by 5 bases, leaving 8 bases between them. CDR3 coding DNA: TGTGCCAGCAGCCAAGCTTCGCGGGAGACCCAGTACTTC. Protein product: CASSQASRETQYF.